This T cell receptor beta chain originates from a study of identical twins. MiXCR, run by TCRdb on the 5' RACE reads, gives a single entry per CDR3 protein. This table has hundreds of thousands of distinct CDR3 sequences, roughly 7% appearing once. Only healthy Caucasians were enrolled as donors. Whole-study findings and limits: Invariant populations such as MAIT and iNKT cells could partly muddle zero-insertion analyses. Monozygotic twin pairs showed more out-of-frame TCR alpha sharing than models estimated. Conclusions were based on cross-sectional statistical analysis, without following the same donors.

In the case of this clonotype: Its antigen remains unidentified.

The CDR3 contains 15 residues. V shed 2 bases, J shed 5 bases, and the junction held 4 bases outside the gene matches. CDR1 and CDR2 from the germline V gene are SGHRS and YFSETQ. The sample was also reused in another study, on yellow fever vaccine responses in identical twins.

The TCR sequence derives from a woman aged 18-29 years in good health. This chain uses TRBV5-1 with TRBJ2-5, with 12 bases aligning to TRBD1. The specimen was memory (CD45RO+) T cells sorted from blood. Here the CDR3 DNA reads TGCGCCAGCAGCTTAACGGGACAGGGGGCCGAGACCCAGTACTTC. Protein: CASSLTGQGAETQYF.